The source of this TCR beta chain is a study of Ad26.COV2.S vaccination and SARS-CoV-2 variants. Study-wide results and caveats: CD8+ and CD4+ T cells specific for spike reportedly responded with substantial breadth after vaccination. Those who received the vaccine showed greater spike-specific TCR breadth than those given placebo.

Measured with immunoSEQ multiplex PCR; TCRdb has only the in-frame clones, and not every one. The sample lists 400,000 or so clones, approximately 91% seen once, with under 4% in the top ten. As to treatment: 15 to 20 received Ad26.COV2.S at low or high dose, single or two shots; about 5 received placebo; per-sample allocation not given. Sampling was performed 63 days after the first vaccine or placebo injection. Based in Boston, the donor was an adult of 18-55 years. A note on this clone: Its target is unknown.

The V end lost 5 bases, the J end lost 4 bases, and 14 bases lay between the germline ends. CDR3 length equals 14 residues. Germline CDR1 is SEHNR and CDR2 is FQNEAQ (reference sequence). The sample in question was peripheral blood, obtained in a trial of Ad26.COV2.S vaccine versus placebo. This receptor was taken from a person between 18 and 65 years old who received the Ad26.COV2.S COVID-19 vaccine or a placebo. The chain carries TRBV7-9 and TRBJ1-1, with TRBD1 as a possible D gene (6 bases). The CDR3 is CASSVEGGRTEAFF. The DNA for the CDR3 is TGTGCCAGCAGCGTCGAGGGGGGCCGCACTGAAGCTTTCTTT.